These 20 T cell receptor beta chains share one sample of origin, sequenced in a study of siplizumab effects on memory and regulatory T cells. Assay: immunoSEQ multiplex PCR; the TCRdb copy retains only in-frame clones and omits some. The sample has tens of thousands of clones, 93% seen once; the top ten hold roughly two fifths. Specimen: CD8+ T cells sorted from blood. These receptors were obtained from a human donor in good health.

CDR3 coding DNA: TGTGCCACCAGCAGAGAATGGAGCGGCAACTCTGGAAACACCATATATTTT. Amino acids: CATSREWSGNSGNTIYF. The gene calls are TRBV15 and TRBJ1-3, with D unclear. This CDR3 is 17 amino acids long. Trimming pared 0 bases from V and 0 bases from J, leaving 12 bases between. From germline, CDR1 is LNHNV and CDR2 YYDKDF (reference sequence). The variable domain in full, with the rest retrieved from reference TRBV15 and TRBJ1-3, is DAMVIQNPRYQVTQFGKPVTLSCSQTLNHNVMYWYQQKSSQAPKLLFHYYDKDFNNEADTPDNFQSRRPNTSFCFLDIRSPGLGDTAMYLCATSREWSGNSGNTIYFGEGSWLTVV.

V is TRBV6-6 and J is TRBJ2-2; 7 nucleotides match TRBD1. The V and J ends lost 1 base and 5 bases, in that order; junction bases with no gene match: 7. The CDR3 has 16 amino acids. The germline gives CDR1 MNHNY, CDR2 SVGAGI (reference sequence). Written as DNA, the CDR3 is TGTGCCAGCAGTTACTATGAACAGGGGACGACCGGGGAGCTGTTTTTT. Translation: CASSYYEQGTTGELFF.

In nucleotides, the CDR3 is TGCAGCGTTCTACAGGGTGTAGATACGCAGTATTTT. Its translation: CSVLQGVDTQYF. The chain combines TRBV29-1 with TRBJ2-3, with D possibly being TRBD1 (6 bases). This CDR3 spans 12 amino acids. Trimming took off 5 bases at V and 5 bases at J, with 11 bases between the two ends. Looked up from germline, CDR1 is SQVTM and CDR2 is ANQGSEA.

This chain joins TRBV9 and TRBJ1-1; tentatively, D is TRBD1 (6 bases). Trimming pared 2 bases from V and 1 base from J, leaving 6 bases between. CDR3 length equals 13 residues. Germline CDR1 SGDLS, CDR2 YYNGEE. This CDR3 reads CASSVGANTEAFF. The CDR3 DNA reads as TGTGCCAGCAGCGTGGGGGCGAACACTGAAGCTTTCTTT.

This clone was detected once. V is TRBV4-3 and J is TRBJ2-1, with TRBD2 matching 7 bases. The CDR3 runs to 16 residues. J was trimmed by 2 bases and V by 0 bases; bases with no gene match: 4. Germline V gene lookup returns CDR1 LGHNA and CDR2 YSLEER. CDR3 DNA: TGCGCCAGCAGCCAAGATAGGGGACTACCCTACAATGAGCAGTTCTTC. Amino acid sequence: CASSQDRGLPYNEQFF.

The chain carries TRBV25-1 and TRBJ2-2, with TRBD2 identical over 10 bases. The CDR3 is made up of 15 amino acids. Germline V lookup: CDR1 MGHDK, CDR2 SYGVNS. V lost 2 bases and J lost 5; bases outside the gene matches: 2. The CDR3 region has the DNA TGTGCCAGCAGTGAAACTAGCGGGAATACCGGGGAGCTGTTTTTT. Protein sequence: CASSETSGNTGELFF. Looking up the rest from reference TRBV25-1 and TRBJ2-2 gives the full variable domain: EADIYQTPRYLVIGTGKKITLECSQTMGHDKMYWYQQDPGMELHLIHYSYGVNSTEKGDLSSESTVSRIRTEHFPLTLESARPSHTSQYLCASSETSGNTGELFFGEGSRLTVL.

The chain recombines TRBV30 with TRBJ1-2; D perhaps matches TRBD1 (6 bases). CDR1 and CDR2 (germline): GTSNPN, SVGIG (reference sequence). Trimming removed 5 bases from V and 2 bases from J, with 9 bases in between. The CDR3 runs 12 residues. The CDR3 protein is CAWEQGNYGYTF. In DNA, the CDR3 is TGTGCCTGGGAACAGGGAAACTATGGCTACACCTTC.

J is TRBJ2-7 and V is TRBV28; 7 bases are shared with TRBD2. Germline-derived CDR1 and CDR2 are MDHEN and SYDVKM. This CDR3 is built from 13 residues. V shed 7 bases and J 4 bases; nucleotides not matched to a gene: 7. This chain's CDR3 is CASTVGLNYEQYF. The CDR3 region has the DNA TGTGCCAGCACCGTGGGACTAAATTACGAGCAGTACTTC.

The J gene is TRBJ2-2, the V gene TRBV7-8; TRBD2 aligns across 14 bases. Per germline, CDR1 SGHVS and CDR2 FQNEAQ. This CDR3 contains 17 residues. With 5 bases clipped from V and 8 bases from J, the junction kept 10 bases outside the gene matches. CDR3 DNA sequence: TGTGCCAGCAGCCTCTCTCCGGGACTAGCGGGAGCTGGGGAGCTGTTTTTT. This sequence encodes CASSLSPGLAGAGELFF.

V and J are TRBV6-5 and TRBJ1-2; tentative D call: TRBD1 (6 bases). Germline V gene lookup returns CDR1 MNHEY and CDR2 SVGAGI. V was cut by 8 bases and J by 1 base, with 8 bases left in between. The CDR3 has 12 amino acids. CDR3 in amino acids: CASGGGNYGYTF. As DNA, the CDR3 is TGTGCCAGCGGGGGCGGTAACTATGGCTACACCTTC.

The chain carries TRBV5-1 and TRBJ1-2, with no clear D. This CDR3 spans 12 amino acids. Germline assignment: CDR1 SGHRS and CDR2 YFSETQ. The V gene lost 6 bases and the J gene lost 0 bases, with 6 bases spanning the gap. The CDR3 DNA reads as TGCGCCAGCACTGGGACTAACTATGGCTACACCTTC. It yields the protein CASTGTNYGYTF.

The chain employs TRBV9 and TRBJ2-1; D remains ambiguous. The CDR3 has 12 residues. Between the trimmed V and J ends, which lost 0 bases and 9 bases, there was a span of 7 bases. Germline CDR1 reads SGDLS; CDR2 reads YYNGEE. The CDR3 DNA sequence: TGTGCCAGCAGCGTAGGGTCTGCTGAGCAGTTCTTC. Protein: CASSVGSAEQFF.

The rearrangement links TRBV10-1 to TRBJ1-5; no definite D call. There are 13 residues in the CDR3. Trimming cost V 2 bases and J 3 bases, with 5 bases left between them. In germline, CDR1 is WNHNN, CDR2 SYGVQD (reference sequence). The CDR3 loop reads CASSEDHNQPQHF. Written as DNA, the CDR3 is TGCGCCAGCAGTGAGGACCACAATCAGCCCCAGCATTTT.

The chain joins TRBV30 to TRBJ1-1; D is unresolved. The CDR3 has 12 residues. CDR1 GTSNPN and CDR2 SVGIG come from the germline V gene (reference sequence). V lost 5 bases, J lost 4 bases, and 11 bases lay in between. The CDR3 coding sequence is TGTGCCTGGGCATTGGTATCCACTGAAGCTTTCTTT. Translating gives CAWALVSTEAFF.

The CDR3 loop is CASSVLGYNQPQHF. The CDR3, as DNA: TGTGCCAGCAGTGTATTAGGGTACAATCAGCCCCAGCATTTT. V gene TRBV6-1 combines with J gene TRBJ1-5; no reliable D call. From germline, CDR1 is MNHNS and CDR2 SASEGT. The CDR3 totals 14 residues. V lost 4 bases to trimming and J lost 3 bases, with 10 bases between them.

CDR3 sequence reads: CASSHIRDSIFYTF. DNA for the CDR3: TGTGCCAGCAGCCACATCCGGGACAGCATATTCTACACCTTC. The rearrangement links TRBV7-9 to TRBJ1-2; TRBD1 matches at 7 bases. Germline assignment: CDR1 SEHNR and CDR2 FQNEAQ (reference sequence). This CDR3 region has 14 residues. The V segment lost 5 bases and the J segment 10 bases; nucleotides outside the gene matches: 13.

V gene TRBV29-1 combines with J gene TRBJ2-3, with TRBD2 matching over 11 bases. V shed 7 bases, J shed 0 bases, and the junction held 15 bases outside the gene matches. The CDR3 runs 18 residues. CDR1 and CDR2 from the germline V gene are SQVTM and ANQGSEA. CDR3 residues: CSGKGWTSGYTSTDTQYF. CDR3 in DNA: TGCAGCGGAAAGGGGTGGACTAGCGGGTATACTAGCACAGATACGCAGTATTTT.

The V gene is TRBV19, the J gene TRBJ2-1; the match to TRBD2 covers 9 bases. The CDR3 is 15 amino acids. The germline CDR1 and CDR2 sequences are LNHDA and SQIVND (reference sequence). J gave up 3 bases and V 6 bases, and 6 bases lay outside the gene matches. This chain's CDR3 is CASRVAGAYYNEQFF. Written as DNA, the CDR3 is TGTGCCAGTAGGGTAGCGGGAGCTTACTACAATGAGCAGTTCTTC.

In DNA form, the CDR3 reads TGTGCCAGCAGTTTATCGATGGATATCTATGGCTACACCTTC. This gives the protein CASSLSMDIYGYTF. The genes are TRBV28 and TRBJ1-2, with no clear D. This CDR3 comprises 14 residues. V dropped 1 base and J dropped 4 bases, with 10 bases sitting between them. CDR1 is MDHEN and CDR2 is SYDVKM in the germline V gene.

The chain joins TRBV6-5 to TRBJ1-2; TRBD1 is a possible D gene (6 bases). This CDR3 spans 16 amino acids. Deletions cut 2 bases from V and 8 bases from J, with 21 bases between. Looked up from germline, CDR1 is MNHEY and CDR2 is SVGAGI. Here the CDR3 reads CASSYTRVGGDGGYTF. As DNA, the CDR3 is TGTGCCAGCAGTTACACCCGAGTAGGGGGGGACGGAGGCTACACCTTC.